The 2 T cell receptor beta chains listed next were all sequenced from one sample in a study of T cell changes during pregnancy in multiple sclerosis (dated by TCRdb to about 2019). The receptor library was made with the immunoSEQ multiplex PCR assay. TCRdb limited this immuneACCESS table to in-frame rearrangements with V and J called. A share of clones is missing; checked studies link under half to unresolved V genes, and the rest is unexplained. A total of about 120,000 clones appear in this sample, 93% of them only once. The ten top clones hold less than 7.5% of the sample. The material was peripheral blood, obtained before pregnancy. The receptor source for this set is a female donor with multiple sclerosis, enrolled in a pregnancy study.

The chain recombines TRBV6-5 with TRBJ1-2, with 9 bases matching TRBD1. Germline trimming cut 0 bases from V and 8 bases from J; bases unmatched to any gene: 1. The CDR3 is 13 residues long. The germline gives CDR1 MNHEY, CDR2 SVGAGI. The CDR3 DNA sequence: TGTGCCAGCAGTTACTCCGGACAGGGGGGCTACACCTTC. This sequence encodes CASSYSGQGGYTF.

In regard to this clone: Other DNA sequences in this specimen translate into the identical CDR3. This chain links TRBV19 with TRBJ2-7; D perhaps matches TRBD2 (5 bases). CDR3 size: 12 residues. Germline V lookup: CDR1 LNHDA, CDR2 SQIVND (reference sequence). Trimming cost V 4 bases and J 3 bases, with 7 bases left between them. CDR3 region: CASSSRGYEQYF. CDR3 nucleotide sequence: TGTGCCAGTAGTAGCCGGGGCTACGAGCAGTACTTC.